These 13 T cell receptor beta chains were sequenced from one sample in a study of response to subunit inactivated influenza vaccine. TCRdb reprocessed the RT-PCR reads via MiXCR and lists one record per CDR3 protein. Of 590,000 or so distinct CDR3 sequences in the sample, approximately 14% were seen once. Sequenced material: PBMCs from blood, taken 14 to 15 days before vaccination. Receptors originate from a man in his fifties or sixties who received an inactivated influenza vaccine.

This clonotype was seen a handful of times. This sequence joins TRBV6-5 and TRBJ1-6, with D perhaps matching TRBD1 (5 bases). Germline V gives CDR1 MNHEY, CDR2 SVGAGI. The V and J ends lost 4 bases and 0 bases respectively, with 13 bases between them. The CDR3 spans 17 residues. CDR3 loop: CASSWGVLSSYNSPLHF. The CDR3 bases are TGTGCCAGCAGTTGGGGGGTTTTGAGCTCCTATAATTCACCCCTCCACTTT.

In its sample, this clonotype was seen a few times. This chain links TRBV20-1 with TRBJ2-1; 9 bases agree with TRBD2. V dropped 5 bases and J dropped 7; count of bases not matched to a gene: 12. CDR1 is DFQATT and CDR2 is SNEGSKA in the germline V gene (reference sequence). The CDR3 has 15 amino acids. CDR3 nucleotides: TGCAGTGCTGGTGATAGCGGGGGCCGGGGGAATGAGCAGTTCTTC. Its protein is CSAGDSGGRGNEQFF.

A note on this clonotype: Given a much more abundant clone one base away, this may be a read error. The V call is TRBV12-3 or TRBV12-4, the J call TRBJ2-1; 7 nucleotides align to TRBD2. The CDR3 is 17 amino acids. The CDR3 coding sequence is TGTGCCACCCACCTCCCCTCACGGGGGGAGACCTACAGTGAGCAGTTCTTC. Its protein product is CATHLPSRGETYSEQFF.

This clonotype has more than one count but fewer than ten. CDR3 protein: CAISAEGRGALVYGYTF. For the CDR3, the DNA is TGTGCCATCAGTGCTGAAGGTCGGGGCGCCCTTGTTTATGGCTACACCTTC. The chain recombines TRBV10-3 with TRBJ1-2, with D possibly TRBD1 on 5 matching bases. This CDR3 region has 17 residues. V gave up 4 bases and J gave up 5 bases, with 23 bases separating them. Germline lookup yields CDR1 ENHRY and CDR2 SYGVKD.

The V and J genes are TRBV5-1 and TRBJ2-5; unclear D gene. The germline V gene encodes CDR1 SGHRS and CDR2 YFSETQ. The CDR3 has 14 amino acids. V was shortened by 5 bases and J by 1 base, with 12 bases between the two germline ends. CDR3: CASSSGFPQETQYF. DNA for the CDR3: TGCGCCAGCAGTTCCGGTTTCCCCCAAGAGACCCAGTACTTC. The full variable domain, its missing parts supplied by reference TRBV5-1 and TRBJ2-5, is KAGVTQTPRYLIKTRGQQVTLSCSPISGHRSVSWYQQTPGQGLQFLFEYFSETQRNKGNFPGRFSGRQFSNSRSEMNVSTLELGDSALYLCASSSGFPQETQYFGPGTRLLVL.

With respect to this clonotype: The final CDR3 position lacks the conserved phenylalanine or tryptophan, pointing to a likely read error. The chain joins TRBV7-6 to TRBJ2-5, with unresolved D. Trimming removed 0 bases from V and 2 bases from J, with 16 bases in between. Germline CDR1 and CDR2: SGHVS and FNYEAQ. There are 17 residues in the CDR3. The chain's CDR3 is CASSLAETDPLQETQYY. As DNA, the CDR3 is TGTGCCAGCAGCTTAGCGGAAACGGATCCCCTACAAGAGACCCAGTACTAC.

This clonotype was counted once. The chain combines TRBV20-1 with TRBJ2-1; D is possibly TRBD1 or TRBD2 (5 bases each). Germline values: CDR1 DFQATT, CDR2 SNEGSKA (reference sequence). Trimming took 6 bases from V and 9 from J, leaving 21 bases between them. The CDR3 sequence is 14 residues long. CDR3 region: CSAVRDRLWGEQFF. DNA of the CDR3: TGCAGTGCGGTACGGGACCGCCTTTGGGGTGAGCAGTTCTTC.

The chain recombines TRBV7-2 with TRBJ2-5, with 8 nucleotides matching TRBD2. After removal of 2 bases from V and 5 bases from J, the junction contained 13 bases not matched to a gene. CDR3 size: 17 residues. The V gene's germline CDR1 is SGHTA and CDR2 FQGNSA. The CDR3 nucleotides are TGTGCCAGCAGCTTACGTAAGAGCGGGGGCTGGATCGAGACCCAGTACTTC. It specifies CASSLRKSGGWIETQYF.

The V gene is TRBV6-1, the J gene TRBJ2-2; TRBD1 aligns across 7 bases. Germline values: CDR1 MNHNS, CDR2 SASEGT. After removal of 10 bases from V and 1 base from J, the junction contained 9 bases not matched to a gene. The length of the CDR3 is 15 residues. CDR3 protein: CATWTRTGNTGELFF. The CDR3 nucleotides are TGTGCCACCTGGACTCGGACAGGGAACACCGGGGAGCTGTTTTTT.

This clonotype was recorded many times. This chain uses TRBV5-1 with TRBJ1-4, with D possibly TRBD1 on 6 matching bases. This CDR3 has 16 amino acids. The germline gives CDR1 SGHRS, CDR2 YFSETQ. Deletions cut 3 bases from V and 0 bases from J, with 12 bases between. The CDR3 loop is CASSSQGRTTNEKLFF. Written as DNA, the CDR3 is TGCGCCAGCAGCTCTCAGGGGCGTACAACTAATGAAAAACTGTTTTTT.

The rearrangement uses TRBV5-1 and TRBJ1-6; D is ambiguous. The CDR3 is made up of 13 amino acids. V gave up 5 bases and J gave up 4 bases, with 7 bases separating them. Germline CDR1 is SGHRS and CDR2 is YFSETQ. The CDR3 region is CASRERYNSPLHF. As DNA, the CDR3 is TGCGCCAGCAGGGAAAGATATAATTCACCCCTCCACTTT. Based on the CDR3 plus reference TRBV5-1 and TRBJ1-6, the full variable domain is KAGVTQTPRYLIKTRGQQVTLSCSPISGHRSVSWYQQTPGQGLQFLFEYFSETQRNKGNFPGRFSGRQFSNSRSEMNVSTLELGDSALYLCASRERYNSPLHFGNGTRLTVT.

A few counts support this clonotype. V and J are TRBV6-1 and TRBJ2-2, with D possibly matching TRBD2 (6 bases). Germline-derived CDR1 and CDR2 are MNHNS and SASEGT. The V end lost 7 bases, the J end lost 1 base, and 13 bases lay between the germline ends. This CDR3 region has 15 residues. In DNA form, the CDR3 reads TGTGCCAGCACCGGGGGACCCGTGAACACCGGGGAGCTGTTTTTT. Protein: CASTGGPVNTGELFF.

The V and J genes are TRBV27 and TRBJ2-7, with TRBD2 matching 13 bases. Trimming cost V 6 bases and J 0 bases; bases outside gene matches: 2. The CDR3 has 15 residues. Germline CDR1 is MNHEY and CDR2 is SMNVEV (reference sequence). The CDR3 here is CASRGTSGNSYEQYF. The CDR3, as DNA: TGTGCCAGCAGAGGGACTAGCGGGAACTCCTACGAGCAGTACTTC.